The sequence of this TCR beta chain was determined in a study of blood T cell repertoires in COVID-19. On the study more broadly: PBMCs, B-cell-depleted T cells, or T cells were the source of the cDNA or gDNA that made up the material.

Assay: immunoSEQ multiplex PCR; the TCRdb copy retains only in-frame clones and omits some. The table records 650,000 to 800,000 clones, over 80% of them present only once. This clone was observed once. The CDR3 covers 14 residues. CDR1 is SGDLS and CDR2 is YYNGEE in the germline V gene. Deletions cut 2 bases from V and 5 bases from J, with 10 bases between. The sequencing sample was made of peripheral blood. The receptor was derived from a young woman with acute or convalescent COVID-19. This chain links TRBV9 with TRBJ1-4, with D tentatively TRBD1 (5 bases). The CDR3 sequence: CASSVHRRNEKLFF. CDR3 DNA sequence: TGTGCCAGCAGCGTTCACAGGAGAAATGAAAAACTGTTTTTT.